Presented here are 28 T cell receptor beta chains from one specimen sequenced in a study of T cells after yellow fever vaccination. Each CDR3 protein gets one entry after TCRdb re-called the 5' RACE reads with MiXCR. The profile covers roughly 500,000 distinct CDR3 sequences, with about 19% appearing a single time and more than 13% taken by the ten largest. The sequences come from PBMCs, collected 15 days after the yellow fever booster vaccination. The source of these receptors is a young man who received the YFV17D yellow fever vaccine.

This chain uses TRBV5-1 with TRBJ2-5, with unresolved D. Germline CDR1 SGHRS, CDR2 YFSETQ. V shed 5 bases and J shed 1 base, with 9 bases lying between them. This CDR3 is 13 amino acids long. The CDR3 coding sequence is TGCGCCAGCAGAGATGGGGTCCAAGAGACCCAGTACTTC. It encodes CASRDGVQETQYF.

The table lists this clonotype with many counts. The chain employs TRBV28 and TRBJ2-7; a possible D gene is TRBD1 (5 bases). V was trimmed by 6 bases and J by 4 bases, leaving 7 bases between them. Germline loops: CDR1 MDHEN, CDR2 SYDVKM. This CDR3 spans 11 amino acids. The CDR3 sequence: CASSRTYEQYF. CDR3 sequence (DNA): TGTGCCAGCAGCCGGACATACGAGCAGTACTTC. Together with reference TRBV28 and TRBJ2-7, the CDR3 gives the full variable domain: DVKVTQSSRYLVKRTGEKVFLECVQDMDHENMFWYRQDPGLGLRLIYFSYDVKMKEKGDIPEGYSVSREKKERFSLILESASTNQTSMYLCASSRTYEQYFGPGTRLTVT.

The V call is TRBV28, the J call TRBJ2-1, with D unclear. The CDR3 sequence is 13 residues long. The V gene lost 7 bases and the J gene lost 8 bases, with 15 bases spanning the gap. CDR1 and CDR2 (germline): MDHEN, SYDVKM. The CDR3 DNA reads TGTGCCAGCACTCCGTCCCTCGAGGATGAGCAGTTCTTC. As protein: CASTPSLEDEQFF.

This clonotype was recorded many times. The chain has TRBV25-1 and TRBJ2-5, with D tentatively TRBD1 (6 bases). CDR1 and CDR2 from the germline V gene are MGHDK and SYGVNS. This CDR3 has 13 amino acids. V was shortened by 6 bases and J by 5 bases, with 13 bases between the two germline ends. CDR3 in amino acids: CASRQGNGETQYF. The CDR3 DNA follows: TGTGCCAGCAGGCAGGGGAACGGTGAGACCCAGTACTTC. Looking up the rest from reference TRBV25-1 and TRBJ2-5 gives the full variable domain: EADIYQTPRYLVIGTGKKITLECSQTMGHDKMYWYQQDPGMELHLIHYSYGVNSTEKGDLSSESTVSRIRTEHFPLTLESARPSHTSQYLCASRQGNGETQYFGPGTRLLVL.

This clonotype was recorded a few times. The chain links TRBV5-1 to TRBJ2-1, with D possibly TRBD2 on 6 matching bases. The CDR3 has 15 residues. Looked up from germline, CDR1 is SGHRS and CDR2 is YFSETQ. V lost 0 bases to trimming and J lost 7 bases, with 14 bases between them. This CDR3 reads CASSLGALRENEQFF. In nucleotides, the CDR3 is TGCGCCAGCAGCTTGGGGGCGTTACGGGAGAATGAGCAGTTCTTC.

The chain links TRBV12-3 or TRBV12-4 to TRBJ2-5; 7 nucleotides agree with TRBD2. The CDR3 loop spans 14 amino acids. Trimming took 6 bases from V and 2 from J; bases not matched to a gene: 6. The CDR3 coding sequence is TGTGCCAGCAGGCAGCGGGGACGACAAGAGACCCAGTACTTC. This sequence encodes CASRQRGRQETQYF.

This clonotype was seen a few times. V is TRBV11-3 and J is TRBJ2-5, with a weak D call TRBD2 (5 bases). Germline V gives CDR1 SGHNT, CDR2 YENEEA. With 3 bases removed from V and 5 bases from J, the gap between germline ends came to 13 bases. CDR3 length: 14 residues. In nucleotides, the CDR3 is TGTGCCAGCAGCTTCGGGTCCAGAGGGGAGACCCAGTACTTC. Amino acids: CASSFGSRGETQYF.

This clonotype was counted between two and nine times. For the CDR3, the DNA is TGCGCCAGCAGCCAAGATCCTAGCGGCGCGAACACCGGGGAGCTGTTTTTT. Protein sequence: CASSQDPSGANTGELFF. The chain is built from TRBV4-1 and TRBJ2-2; 7 nucleotides agree with TRBD2. Germline CDR1 reads MGHRA; CDR2 reads YSYEKL. The J segment lost 0 bases and the V segment lost 0 bases, leaving 4 bases of the junction unmatched. This CDR3 has 17 residues.

The J gene is TRBJ2-3, the V gene TRBV7-9; tentative D call: TRBD1 (6 bases). Germline assignment: CDR1 SEHNR and CDR2 FQNEAQ (reference sequence). The CDR3 runs 15 residues. V lost 3 bases and J 2 bases, leaving 12 bases between the germline ends. CDR3 region: CASSFGTGHTDTQYF. The CDR3 nucleotides read TGTGCCAGCAGCTTTGGAACAGGGCACACAGATACGCAGTATTTT.

This clonotype has a handful of counts. This rearrangement joins TRBV11-3 to TRBJ2-1, with 11 bases aligning to TRBD2. The V segment lost 2 bases and the J segment 7 bases; nucleotides outside the gene matches: 10. Germline V gene sequence: CDR1 SGHNT, CDR2 YENEEA. The CDR3 is 17 residues long. This chain's CDR3 is CASSLSIAGGPGNEQFF. Written as DNA, the CDR3 is TGTGCCAGCAGCTTATCAATAGCGGGAGGGCCGGGGAATGAGCAGTTCTTC.

This clonotype was seen more than once but under ten times. The CDR3 nucleotides are TGTGCCAGCAGCTCGTTTCGCGGTTCAAGGGGTACGCAGTATTTT. Its translation: CASSSFRGSRGTQYF. The V call is TRBV7-9, the J call TRBJ2-3, with a tentative D call TRBD1 (5 bases). Trimming cost V 4 bases and J 8 bases, with 19 bases left between them. This CDR3 contains 15 residues. The V gene's germline CDR1 is SEHNR and CDR2 FQNEAQ (reference sequence).

This clonotype was seen more than once but under ten times. The J gene is TRBJ2-7, the V gene TRBV27; a weak D match, TRBD1 (5 bases). The V and J ends lost 4 bases and 3 bases respectively, with 19 bases between them. Germline V gives CDR1 MNHEY, CDR2 SMNVEV (reference sequence). The CDR3 runs 16 residues. The CDR3: CASSSVDRPRVYEQYF. CDR3 in DNA: TGTGCCAGCAGTTCCGTCGACAGACCTCGGGTCTACGAGCAGTACTTC.

The table lists this clonotype with a few counts. The rearrangement links TRBV7-2 to TRBJ2-3; 8 bases map to TRBD2. V was pared by 1 base and J by 0 bases, with 6 bases of the junction left unmatched. Germline CDR1 SGHTA, CDR2 FQGNSA. The CDR3 is 17 amino acids. The CDR3 coding sequence is TGTGCCAGCAGCTTAGTTGGCGGGAGGACGAGCACAGATACGCAGTATTTT. It is translated as CASSLVGGRTSTDTQYF.

In this sample, this clonotype turned up a few times. The rearrangement joins TRBV7-2 to TRBJ2-3, with D perhaps matching TRBD2 (6 bases). The CDR3 extends over 15 amino acids. Germline V gene sequence: CDR1 SGHTA, CDR2 FQGNSA. V lost 8 bases and J lost 2, with 17 bases in between. CDR3 residues: CASLLWGLSTDTQYF. The CDR3 bases are TGTGCCAGCCTCCTGTGGGGACTTTCCACAGATACGCAGTATTTT.

A few counts support this clonotype. The chain has TRBV29-1 and TRBJ2-1; TRBD2 matches at 8 bases. Looked up from germline, CDR1 is SQVTM and CDR2 is ANQGSEA. The trim removed 3 bases at V and 3 bases at J, leaving 4 bases unmatched. The CDR3 covers 14 residues. The CDR3 coding sequence is TGCAGCGTTGAGACCGGGACTAGCTACAATGAGCAGTTCTTC. It encodes CSVETGTSYNEQFF.

This chain links TRBV20-1 with TRBJ2-7; weak D call: TRBD1 (5 bases). Per germline, CDR1 DFQATT and CDR2 SNEGSKA (reference sequence). The CDR3 has 14 amino acids. V lost 4 bases and J 1 base, leaving 14 bases between the germline ends. The CDR3 DNA sequence: TGCAGTGCTAACAAGGGGATTGGGTCCTACGAGCAGTACTTC. Translated: CSANKGIGSYEQYF.

The J gene is TRBJ1-2, the V gene TRBV15; perhaps TRBD1 as D (5 bases). This CDR3 has 12 amino acids. Germline V gene lookup returns CDR1 LNHNV and CDR2 YYDKDF (reference sequence). Trimming removed 3 bases at V and 5 bases at J, with 7 bases between. The CDR3 bases are TGTGCCACCAGCAGCCAGGGATATGGCTACACCTTC. It specifies CATSSQGYGYTF.

V and J are TRBV4-3 and TRBJ2-5, with TRBD2 matching 12 bases. In germline, CDR1 is LGHNA, CDR2 YSLEER. The CDR3 totals 15 residues. J lost 7 bases, V lost 5 bases, and 8 bases had no gene match. The CDR3 nucleotides read TGCGCCAGCAGCGAGGGACTAGCGGGCCGACCGACCCAGTACTTC. It codes for CASSEGLAGRPTQYF.

A few counts support this clonotype. The genes are TRBV24-1 and TRBJ2-1; 9 nucleotides match TRBD2. V lost 4 bases, J lost 9 bases, and 12 bases stayed unmatched. The CDR3 is 16 amino acids. Per the germline V gene, CDR1 is KGHDR and CDR2 is SFDVKD. The chain's CDR3 is CATSDPSSGRFGEQFF. As DNA, the CDR3 is TGTGCCACCAGTGACCCCAGTAGCGGGAGATTCGGTGAGCAGTTCTTC.

This clonotype was detected a few times. The rearrangement links TRBV5-1 to TRBJ2-2; 7 bases match TRBD2. Trimming cost V 4 bases and J 4 bases; bases outside gene matches: 7. The germline gives CDR1 SGHRS, CDR2 YFSETQ. This CDR3 contains 15 residues. CDR3 loop: CASSPRTSGTGELFF. The CDR3, as DNA: TGCGCCAGCAGCCCACGGACTAGTGGCACCGGGGAGCTGTTTTTT.

This clonotype has a count of ten or more. V usage is TRBV6-5 and J usage is TRBJ2-7, with 10 bases identical to TRBD1. Germline CDR1 is MNHEY and CDR2 is SVGAGI. V lost 4 bases and J lost 2; bases outside the gene matches: 5. This CDR3 has 15 amino acids. This chain's CDR3 is CASSSRDRGTYEQYF. The CDR3 DNA reads TGTGCCAGCAGTTCCCGGGACAGGGGAACCTACGAGCAGTACTTC.

This clonotype appeared a few times. This sequence joins TRBV6-2 or TRBV6-3 and TRBJ2-1, with 7 bases that match TRBD1. The junction had 9 bases not matched to a gene; V was cut back by 2 bases and J by 8 bases. CDR1 and CDR2 (germline): MNHEY, SVGEGT. This CDR3 has 15 residues. The CDR3: CASSYGTATTYEQFF. The CDR3 region has the DNA TGTGCCAGCAGTTACGGGACAGCCACTACTTATGAGCAGTTCTTC.

The chain recombines TRBV20-1 with TRBJ1-1; the D is unclear. The germline V gene has CDR1 DFQATT and CDR2 SNEGSKA (reference sequence). The V end was cut by 6 bases, the J end by 5 bases, with 10 bases between. The CDR3 is made up of 11 amino acids. CDR3 DNA: TGCAGTGCCAACGAGAATACTGAAGCTTTCTTT. Its protein product is CSANENTEAFF.

This clonotype has only a few counts. This chain links TRBV30 with TRBJ2-1, with D unresolved. This CDR3 is 14 amino acids long. Germline lookup yields CDR1 GTSNPN and CDR2 SVGIG (reference sequence). The ends were cut back, 4 bases at V and 0 bases at J, with 10 bases in the middle. The CDR3 reads CAWTTASSYNEQFF. The CDR3 DNA follows: TGTGCCTGGACCACTGCGAGCTCCTACAATGAGCAGTTCTTC.

There are a few counts of this clonotype. The chain recombines TRBV10-3 with TRBJ1-5; D not resolved. This CDR3 is 13 amino acids long. Trimming took 0 bases from V and 6 from J, leaving 6 bases between them. From germline, CDR1 is ENHRY and CDR2 SYGVKD. The CDR3 coding sequence is TGTGCCATCAGTGAGTCGATAAGTCAGCCCCAGCATTTT. This gives the protein CAISESISQPQHF.

This clonotype was observed a handful of times. The chain couples TRBV4-2 to TRBJ1-4; maybe TRBD1 (6 bases). The CDR3 runs to 17 residues. Trimming pared 0 bases from V and 5 bases from J, leaving 16 bases between. Germline CDR1 LGHNA, CDR2 YNFKEQ. The CDR3 DNA reads as TGTGCCAGCAGCCAAGATGGGGGGCCGGGCAGCAATGAAAAACTGTTTTTT. Protein sequence: CASSQDGGPGSNEKLFF.

This clonotype occurred a few times. This chain joins TRBV24-1 and TRBJ2-7, with 7 bases identical to TRBD1. V gave up 6 bases and J gave up 4 bases; unmatched junction bases: 8. Germline assignment: CDR1 KGHDR and CDR2 SFDVKD. The CDR3 has 14 residues. The CDR3, as DNA: TGTGCCACCAGTCCGACAGGGAATTTTTACGAGCAGTACTTC. It encodes CATSPTGNFYEQYF.

Concerning this clonotype itself: Sequence at one end of the junction differs from germline and may be a read error. The rearrangement links TRBV7-2 to TRBJ2-1; D perhaps matches TRBD2 (5 bases). Germline CDR1 SGHTA, CDR2 FQGNSA. This CDR3 spans 12 amino acids. The CDR3 bases are TGTGCCAGCAGCTCAACGAGGGATGAGCAGATCTTC. The encoded protein is CASSSTRDEQIF.